This T cell receptor (beta chain) was retrieved from a study of cytomegalovirus exposure and HLA in healthy donors. Study results and limitations: It was shown in a later analysis that HLA-associated TCR beta chains were more clonally expanded than other, equally common chains. Apart from CMV serostatus, no immune exposure information was available.

In its sample, this clone was seen once. Antigen unknown. Germline V CDR1 and CDR2: SQVTM, ANQGSEA. The CDR3 covers 11 residues. With 3 bases removed from V and 5 bases from J, the gap between germline ends came to 7 bases. PCR employed 60 Vbeta and 13 Jbeta primers. Sequencing used immunoSEQ multiplex PCR; TCRdb keeps in-frame clones, though not all of them. The sample carries roughly 130,000 clones, 80% recorded once. V is TRBV29-1 and J is TRBJ1-1; D gene unclear. Sequencing was done on a sample of PBMCs. The origin of this receptor is a male donor in good health and CMV-seronegative. Here the CDR3 reads CSVDVTTEAFF. CDR3 DNA: TGCAGCGTTGATGTCACTACTGAAGCTTTCTTT.